The 10 T cell receptor beta chains below were found in one sample sequenced in a study of control samples from healthy donors and cancer patients. Generated by immunoSEQ multiplex PCR, the TCRdb table keeps only in-frame clones and is missing some. The sample lists 90,000 to 140,000 clones; about four fifths were seen once. Sequencing used blood. These TCRs come from a woman aged 45-65 years in good health.

The chain combines TRBV24-1 with TRBJ2-3; no definite D call. The V end was cut by 1 base, the J end by 1 base, with 11 bases between. In germline, CDR1 is KGHDR, CDR2 SFDVKD. CDR3 length equals 16 residues. The CDR3 coding sequence is TGTGCCACCAGTGATTTTAGGGCCCGAGGCACAGATACGCAGTATTTT. Its translation: CATSDFRARGTDTQYF.

The CDR3 sequence is CASSLLSDISSNQPQHF. As DNA, the CDR3 is TGTGCCAGCAGCTTATTATCTGACATTTCTAGCAATCAGCCCCAGCATTTT. The chain couples TRBV7-9 to TRBJ1-5; D not resolved. The CDR3 sequence is 17 residues long. V dropped 2 bases and J dropped 0 bases, with 14 bases sitting between them. Germline loops: CDR1 SEHNR, CDR2 FQNEAQ (reference sequence).

The chain has TRBV25-1 and TRBJ1-1, with D perhaps TRBD1 (5 bases). V was trimmed by 7 bases and J by 4 bases, leaving 7 bases between them. Germline V gene sequence: CDR1 MGHDK, CDR2 SYGVNS. The CDR3 is made up of 11 amino acids. CDR3 DNA: TGTGCCAGCACCGGGGGCACTGAAGCTTTCTTT. It is translated as CASTGGTEAFF.

The rearrangement uses TRBV29-1 and TRBJ2-3; D gene uncertain. The ends were cut back, 2 bases at V and 1 base at J, with 4 bases in the middle. Germline V gene lookup returns CDR1 SQVTM and CDR2 ANQGSEA. The CDR3 is 12 amino acids. CDR3 amino acids: CSVEPGTDTQYF. In DNA form, the CDR3 reads TGCAGCGTTGAACCCGGCACAGATACGCAGTATTTT.

The table lists this clone with a few counts. This sequence joins TRBV27 and TRBJ2-2, with D hard to call. V shed 3 bases and J shed 6 bases, with 8 bases lying between them. Germline assignment: CDR1 MNHEY and CDR2 SMNVEV (reference sequence). The CDR3 loop spans 13 amino acids. The DNA of the CDR3 is TGTGCCAGCAGTTTTATAATCGCCGGGGAGCTGTTTTTT. Protein product: CASSFIIAGELFF.

The rearrangement uses TRBV2 and TRBJ2-5; 10 nucleotides agree with TRBD1. Germline V gene sequence: CDR1 SNHLY, CDR2 FYNNEI. CDR3 length equals 14 residues. V was clipped by 3 bases and J by 5 bases; unmatched bases: 3. CDR3 region: CASSEDRGTETQYF. DNA of the CDR3: TGTGCCAGCAGTGAGGACAGGGGGACCGAGACCCAGTACTTC.

This clone was counted once. The J gene is TRBJ2-6, the V gene TRBV30, with D tentatively TRBD2 (6 bases). V was shortened by 8 bases and J by 0 bases, with 8 bases between the two germline ends. CDR1 and CDR2 from the germline V gene are GTSNPN and SVGIG (reference sequence). The CDR3 extends over 13 amino acids. The CDR3 bases are TGTGCCGGGGGGAGCTCTGGGGCCAACGTCCTGACTTTC. This codes for CAGGSSGANVLTF.

The genes are TRBV15 and TRBJ2-3; 10 nucleotides match TRBD1. The germline V gene encodes CDR1 LNHNV and CDR2 YYDKDF (reference sequence). The CDR3 consists of 15 residues. Unmatched junction bases numbered 6, after V lost 4 bases and J lost 5 bases. Written as DNA, the CDR3 is TGTGCCACCAGCACCCTGGGACAGGGGTTAGATACGCAGTATTTT. Translated, it gives CATSTLGQGLDTQYF.

As for this clone: This sample also contains other DNA sequences that code for the same CDR3. The J gene is TRBJ1-2, the V gene TRBV5-1, with D perhaps TRBD1 (5 bases). This CDR3 has 13 residues. Germline CDR1 SGHRS, CDR2 YFSETQ. Deletions cut 4 bases from V and 8 bases from J, with 15 bases between. The CDR3 DNA sequence: TGCGCCAGCAGCCTTGAGGACGGGGGGGGCTACACCTTC. Its protein is CASSLEDGGGYTF.

This sequence joins TRBV7-2 and TRBJ1-5; D might be TRBD1 (6 bases). The V gene's germline CDR1 is SGHTA and CDR2 FQGNSA. The ends were cut back, 5 bases at V and 7 bases at J, with 15 bases in the middle. The CDR3 covers 14 residues. The CDR3 DNA reads TGTGCCAGCAGCATAGGGGGACGGTGGCAGCCCCAGCATTTT. This gives the protein CASSIGGRWQPQHF.